This T cell receptor (beta chain) was sequenced in a study of cytomegalovirus exposure and HLA in healthy donors. Across the study: Within an early data release were roughly 83 million unique TCRs drawn from HLA-typed donors. Study findings and constraints: In a later analysis, the majority of CMV-associated beta chains seemingly showed HLA restriction. Owing to their indistinguishability, certain V segments, notably TRBV6-2 and TRBV6-3, were excluded.

On this clone itself: Its antigen remains unknown.

Looked up from germline, CDR1 is SGHRS and CDR2 is YFSETQ. This CDR3 has 16 residues. J gave up 2 bases and V 4 bases, and 6 bases lay outside the gene matches. The PCR contained 60 Vbeta and 13 Jbeta primers. Some clones are missing from TCRdb's copy, which holds only in-frame ones; the method was immunoSEQ multiplex PCR. The sample lists approximately 100,000 clones, roughly three quarters occurring once. Sequences were obtained from PBMCs. The V and J genes are TRBV5-1 and TRBJ2-3; the match to TRBD2 covers 11 bases. The TCR originated in a female donor in good health and CMV-seropositive. The DNA of the CDR3 is TGCGCCAGCAGCCCGGGGACTAGCGGTCCCACAGATACGCAGTATTTT. This sequence encodes CASSPGTSGPTDTQYF. Filled out from reference TRBV5-1 and TRBJ2-3, the complete variable domain reads KAGVTQTPRYLIKTRGQQVTLSCSPISGHRSVSWYQQTPGQGLQFLFEYFSETQRNKGNFPGRFSGRQFSNSRSEMNVSTLELGDSALYLCASSPGTSGPTDTQYFGPGTRLTVL.